This T cell receptor beta chain was recorded in a study of tumor-infiltrating lymphocytes in primary liver carcinoma. About the study: In every tissue type, samples returned a similar yield of roughly 3.5 to 7.13 million productive TCRbeta reads. Findings and caveats of the study: Bulk unsorted sampling precluded comparing CD4+ and CD8+ repertoires.

Production of TCR beta cDNA used roughly 480 ng total RNA together with a constant-region primer. Nested multiplex PCR, run for three rounds with slightly modified ARM-PCR, yielded TCR beta libraries. A C-beta reverse primer was combined with TRBV1-TRBV30 forward primers in the first two PCR rounds, and each round had approximately 10 cycles. From the multiplex PCR reads, TCRdb called clonotypes with MiXCR, one entry per CDR3 protein. The sample holds 330,000 or so distinct CDR3 sequences; around 60% are singletons and the top ten take under 8.5%. This clonotype turned up a few times. Its antigen is not identified. A much larger clone is a single base away; this may be a read error. The CDR3 length is 14 residues. Germline-derived CDR1 and CDR2 are ENHRY and SYGVKD. Unsorted whole blood yielded the blood RNA, and germline DNA was also extracted. The study enrolled treatment-naive patients with chronic HBV infection. A roughly 4-milliliter peripheral blood sample was collected before surgery.

Material: peripheral blood. This receptor was taken from a man aged 35 to 55 with primary liver carcinoma and hepatitis B virus infection. The V gene is TRBV10-3, the J gene TRBJ2-3, with 10 bases aligning to TRBD2. DNA for the CDR3: TGTACCATCCAGGGTAGCGGGAGGTCAGATACGCAGTATTTT. Translated, it gives CTIQGSGRSDTQYF.